These T cell receptor beta chains were read from a single sample in a study of Graves' ophthalmopathy and Graves' hyperthyroidism. TCRdb passed the multiplex PCR reads through MiXCR, listing each CDR3 protein once. The sample carries roughly 610,000 distinct CDR3 sequences, about 20% recorded once. The sequenced sample consisted of peripheral blood. These receptor sequences come from a woman under 30 with stable Graves' hyperthyroidism. Some clones in this sample may be carry-over from other donors' samples. The CDR3 runs from the conserved cysteine through the conserved F or W. A D gene is named only where the DNA matches it firmly. Rows may omit the clone size; those that give it use once, few, many or a size class.

d_call: -; v_call: TRBV6-5; clone_size: many; j_call: TRBJ1-2; cdr3_aa: CASSYSISGARNYGYTF; cdr3_nt: TGTGCCAGCAGTTACTCGATATCCGGGGCGAGAAACTATGGCTACACCTTC
d_call: TRBD1; v_call: TRBV4-1; clone_size: -; j_call: TRBJ2-7; cdr3_aa: CASSQNRGTYEQYF; cdr3_nt: TGCGCCAGCAGCCAAAACAGGGGGACTTACGAGCAGTACTTC
d_call: -; v_call: TRBV6-5; clone_size: many; j_call: TRBJ2-5; cdr3_aa: CASSFSRSETQYF; cdr3_nt: TGTGCCAGCAGTTTTTCGCGTTCAGAGACCCAGTACTTC
d_call: -; v_call: TRBV20-1; clone_size: many; j_call: TRBJ1-5; cdr3_aa: CSARPGWGPSNQPQHF; cdr3_nt: TGCAGTGCTAGACCTGGATGGGGGCCTAGCAATCAGCCCCAGCATTTT
d_call: TRBD1; v_call: TRBV28; clone_size: -; j_call: TRBJ2-5; cdr3_aa: CATGTGVETQYF; cdr3_nt: TGTGCCACCGGGACAGGGGTAGAGACCCAGTACTTC
d_call: -; v_call: TRBV9; clone_size: -; j_call: TRBJ2-3; cdr3_aa: CASSVEPGTDTQYF; cdr3_nt: TGTGCCAGCAGCGTAGAGCCCGGCACAGACACGCAGTATTTT
d_call: -; v_call: TRBV25-1; clone_size: many; j_call: TRBJ1-3; cdr3_aa: CASSEYGGPGNTIYF; cdr3_nt: TGTGCCAGCAGTGAATATGGGGGGCCGGGAAACACCATATATTTT
d_call: TRBD1; v_call: TRBV7-2; clone_size: many; j_call: TRBJ1-2; cdr3_aa: CASSLARDSLHGYTF; cdr3_nt: TGTGCCAGCAGCTTAGCTAGGGACAGCCTTCATGGCTACACCTTC
d_call: -; v_call: TRBV4-2; clone_size: -; j_call: TRBJ1-5; cdr3_aa: CASSQFSRANQPQHF; cdr3_nt: TGTGCCAGCAGCCAATTCTCTAGGGCGAATCAGCCCCAGCATTTT
d_call: -; v_call: TRBV3-1; clone_size: -; j_call: TRBJ2-7; cdr3_aa: CASSQEAGTSSYEQYF; cdr3_nt: TGTGCCAGCAGCCAAGAAGCCGGGACTTCTTCCTACGAGCAGTACTTC